This TCR beta chain was identified during a study of shared T cell receptors in the human thymus. The CDR3 has 18 residues. V was clipped by 2 bases and J by 9 bases; unmatched bases: 15. Germline V CDR1 and CDR2: SGHDN, FVKESK. Clones were read by immunoSEQ multiplex PCR, and TCRdb kept only the in-frame ones, dropping some. This sample yields 540,000 or so clones, of which around three quarters are seen a single time; about 0.013% belongs to the top ten. These data were also filed under a second study, of human thymus T cells.

The TCR sequence derives from a boy under three years old with a congenital heart defect. The material sequenced was thymocytes. This chain uses TRBV14 with TRBJ2-7; 14 nucleotides match TRBD2. CDR3 DNA sequence: TGTGCCAGCAGCCAAACCTGGACTAGCGGGAGGCCCTTGCTAGGGCAGTACTTC. Encoded protein: CASSQTWTSGRPLLGQYF.